A single sample is the source of the 23 T cell receptor beta chains below, sequenced in a study of blood T cell repertoires in COVID-19. Produced via immunoSEQ multiplex PCR; TCRdb's table is partial and in-frame only. Seen here are 250,000 to 300,000 clones, roughly 88% observed once, and the top ten hold 2.3%. Input material: PBMCs or T cells enriched from blood (not recorded which). The receptors were sampled from a woman between 40 and 55 years old with acute COVID-19.

The gene calls are TRBV5-6 and TRBJ2-5; the D gene is possibly TRBD1 (5 bases). Germline V CDR1 and CDR2: SGHDT, YYEEEE. The CDR3 runs 13 residues. V lost 6 bases, J lost 1 base, and 10 bases lay in between. CDR3 sequence reads: CASIRGSQETQYF. The CDR3, as DNA: TGTGCCAGCATAAGGGGCTCCCAAGAGACCCAGTACTTC.

This chain links TRBV19 with TRBJ1-3; D uncertain. Trimming left V 7 bases short and J 0 bases short, with 10 bases between. Germline lookup yields CDR1 LNHDA and CDR2 SQIVND (reference sequence). The CDR3 has 14 residues. The CDR3 DNA is TGTGCCAGTATCGCGTCTTACTCTGGAAACACCATATATTTT. Protein: CASIASYSGNTIYF.

This chain uses TRBV5-5 with TRBJ2-1; TRBD1 agrees at 12 bases. Unmatched junction bases numbered 8, after V lost 1 base and J lost 9 bases. This CDR3 region has 16 residues. Germline V gene sequence: CDR1 SGHKS, CDR2 YYEKEE (reference sequence). CDR3 sequence (DNA): TGTGCCAGCAGCTTGCGATTGGGACAGGGGGCGACTGAGCAGTTCTTC. Translating gives CASSLRLGQGATEQFF.

V is TRBV19 and J is TRBJ2-3; 9 nucleotides line up with TRBD1. Germline lookup yields CDR1 LNHDA and CDR2 SQIVND (reference sequence). This CDR3 is 18 amino acids long. The V gene end was trimmed by 1 base and the J gene end by 1 base; junction bases not matched to a gene: 9. DNA for the CDR3: TGTGCCAGTAGTATAGGCCGTGGGACAGGGAGCCGCACAGATACGCAGTATTTT. It translates to CASSIGRGTGSRTDTQYF.

This rearrangement joins TRBV3-1 (or the pseudogene TRBV3-2) to TRBJ2-3, with 10 bases identical to TRBD1. The germline gives CDR1 LGHDT, CDR2 YNNKEL (reference sequence). Losses at the gene ends were 5 bases for V and 5 bases for J; bases not matched to a gene: 7. The CDR3 extends over 15 amino acids. CDR3: CASSVRDRGIDTQYF. CDR3 coding DNA: TGTGCCAGCAGCGTCCGGGACAGGGGCATAGATACGCAGTATTTT.

The V call is TRBV15, the J call TRBJ1-4, with D possibly matching TRBD1 (5 bases). This CDR3 comprises 13 residues. Trimming left V 5 bases short and J 7 bases short, with 11 bases between. Germline V gives CDR1 LNHNV, CDR2 YYDKDF (reference sequence). For the CDR3, the DNA is TGTGCCACCAGCCGGGGGGGTGGTGAAAAACTGTTTTTT. Protein: CATSRGGGEKLFF.

The V and J genes are TRBV2 and TRBJ2-5; the match to TRBD2 covers 11 bases. CDR3 length: 15 residues. The V gene's germline CDR1 is SNHLY and CDR2 FYNNEI. With 7 bases clipped from V and 3 bases from J, the junction kept 7 bases outside the gene matches. Here the CDR3 reads CASILLAGGKETQYF. The CDR3 region has the DNA TGTGCCAGCATTCTTCTAGCGGGAGGCAAAGAGACCCAGTACTTC.

The J gene is TRBJ2-5, the V gene TRBV19; a weak D match, TRBD1 (6 bases). Germline CDR1 is LNHDA and CDR2 is SQIVND (reference sequence). V lost 7 bases and J 2 bases, leaving 20 bases between the germline ends. The CDR3 is 16 residues long. CDR3 nucleotide sequence: TGTGCCAGTAACCCGGGACACCACGACCTACAAGAGACCCAGTACTTC. Its translation: CASNPGHHDLQETQYF.

V and J are TRBV19 and TRBJ2-6, with D perhaps matching TRBD1 (6 bases). CDR3 length equals 16 residues. V was trimmed by 1 base and J by 1 base, leaving 8 bases between them. Looked up from germline, CDR1 is LNHDA and CDR2 is SQIVND (reference sequence). CDR3 protein: CASSIGGTSGANVLTF. The CDR3 coding sequence is TGTGCCAGTAGTATAGGGGGGACATCTGGGGCCAACGTCCTGACTTTC.

The chain couples TRBV5-4 to TRBJ2-3; D ambiguous. The ends were cut back, 4 bases at V and 5 bases at J, with 5 bases in the middle. The CDR3 is 11 amino acids. The germline V gene encodes CDR1 SGHNT and CDR2 YYREEE (reference sequence). CDR3 DNA: TGTGCCAGCAGCGCGGAAGATACGCAGTATTTT. Translating it yields CASSAEDTQYF.

J is TRBJ2-2 and V is TRBV6-5, with D maybe TRBD1 (6 bases). The CDR3 extends over 15 amino acids. V was clipped by 6 bases and J by 0 bases, with 11 bases between them. Germline assignment: CDR1 MNHEY and CDR2 SVGAGI. The CDR3 DNA reads TGTGCCAGCAGCGTGGACAGAACGAACACCGGGGAGCTGTTTTTT. Protein sequence: CASSVDRTNTGELFF.

The chain carries TRBV6-5 and TRBJ1-4, with 7 bases fitting TRBD1. This CDR3 is 14 amino acids long. The J segment lost 5 bases and the V segment lost 8 bases, leaving 8 bases of the junction unmatched. Germline V gene lookup returns CDR1 MNHEY and CDR2 SVGAGI. CDR3: CASGRRQGNEKLFF. CDR3 DNA sequence: TGTGCCAGCGGCAGGCGACAGGGAAATGAAAAACTGTTTTTT.

This sequence joins TRBV4-1 and TRBJ1-2; TRBD1 aligns across 8 bases. The CDR3 is made up of 13 amino acids. Germline values: CDR1 MGHRA, CDR2 YSYEKL. The junction had 9 bases not matched to a gene; V was cut back by 8 bases and J by 7 bases. CDR3 loop: CASDRGSGRGYTF. DNA for the CDR3: TGCGCCAGCGACAGGGGATCGGGACGTGGCTACACCTTC.

This chain connects TRBV6-6 to TRBJ1-5, with 7 bases aligning to TRBD1. Germline assignment: CDR1 MNHNY and CDR2 SVGAGI (reference sequence). The CDR3 covers 15 residues. Unmatched junction bases numbered 5, after V lost 4 bases and J lost 2 bases. CDR3 DNA sequence: TGTGCCAGCAGTTTAGGGGACAGCGGCAATCAGCCCCAGCATTTT. Translated, it gives CASSLGDSGNQPQHF.

Here the CDR3 DNA reads TGTGCCAGTACCCCAAGGGGGGGAGCGGGCACGCAGTATTTT. Translated, it gives CASTPRGGAGTQYF. The rearrangement uses TRBV19 and TRBJ2-3; D might be TRBD2 (7 bases). The length of the CDR3 is 14 residues. Germline V gene sequence: CDR1 LNHDA, CDR2 SQIVND (reference sequence). V was clipped by 7 bases and J by 9 bases, with 20 bases between them.

This clone appeared once. The same CDR3 arises from other DNA sequences in this sample as well. The J gene is TRBJ2-7, the V gene TRBV5-1; weak D call: TRBD1 (5 bases). The CDR3 contains 13 residues. The germline V and J ends were trimmed by 0 bases and 3 bases, with 7 bases remaining between them. In germline, CDR1 is SGHRS, CDR2 YFSETQ. CDR3 loop: CASSLDRSYEQYF. CDR3 in DNA: TGCGCCAGCAGCTTGGACAGGAGCTACGAGCAGTACTTC. The full variable domain, completed using reference TRBV5-1 and TRBJ2-7, is KAGVTQTPRYLIKTRGQQVTLSCSPISGHRSVSWYQQTPGQGLQFLFEYFSETQRNKGNFPGRFSGRQFSNSRSEMNVSTLELGDSALYLCASSLDRSYEQYFGPGTRLTVT.

The CDR3 DNA sequence: TGTGCCAGCAGAACACCGGGACATCAACAAAACTACGAGCAGTACTTC. This translates into CASRTPGHQQNYEQYF. This sequence joins TRBV6-4 and TRBJ2-7; tentative D call: TRBD1 (6 bases). CDR1 MRHNA and CDR2 SNTAGT come from the germline V gene. V lost 6 bases and J 3 bases, leaving 21 bases between the germline ends. This CDR3 contains 16 residues.

There are many counts of this clone. V and J are TRBV6-4 and TRBJ2-3; TRBD2 matches at 9 bases. The CDR3 consists of 16 residues. Germline values: CDR1 MRHNA, CDR2 SNTAGT. With 6 bases clipped from V and 1 base from J, the junction kept 8 bases outside the gene matches. The CDR3 region is CASRSMASGGTDTQYF. CDR3 in DNA: TGTGCCAGCAGATCGATGGCTAGCGGGGGCACAGATACGCAGTATTTT.

The chain carries TRBV7-2 and TRBJ1-5; the D gene is possibly TRBD1 (5 bases). This CDR3 spans 15 amino acids. Per the germline V gene, CDR1 is SGHTA and CDR2 is FQGNSA. The V end lost 4 bases, the J end lost 0 bases, and 10 bases lay between the germline ends. CDR3 protein: CASSSGQVSNQPQHF. CDR3 DNA: TGTGCCAGCAGCTCCGGACAAGTTAGCAATCAGCCCCAGCATTTT. The whole variable domain, remainder taken from reference TRBV7-2 and TRBJ1-5, is GAGVSQSPSNKVTEKGKDVELRCDPISGHTALYWYRQSLGQGLEFLIYFQGNSAPDKSGLPSDRFSAERTGGSVSTLTIQRTQQEDSAVYLCASSSGQVSNQPQHFGDGTRLSIL.

The chain uses TRBV7-3 and TRBJ1-6, with 9 bases identical to TRBD1. This CDR3 is built from 15 residues. The V segment lost 2 bases and the J segment 10 bases; nucleotides outside the gene matches: 6. CDR1 is SGHTA, CDR2 FQGTGA, per germline. As DNA, the CDR3 is TGTGCCAGCAGCTTAGGGGGACAGGGCCGGTCACCCCTCCACTTT. Its protein is CASSLGGQGRSPLHF.

The rearrangement joins TRBV6-2 or TRBV6-3 to TRBJ1-5, with 8 bases identical to TRBD1. Per the germline V gene, CDR1 is MNHEY and CDR2 is SVGEGT. With 6 bases clipped from V and 7 bases from J, the junction kept 8 bases outside the gene matches. The CDR3 totals 14 residues. CDR3 bases: TGTGCCAGCAGCCTTCACAGGGGGAGCCAGCCCCAGCATTTT. Its translation: CASSLHRGSQPQHF.

This clone occurred once. The genes are TRBV28 and TRBJ2-7; 7 bases line up with TRBD2. V trimming: 9 bases; J trimming: 1 base; junction bases outside the gene matches: 12. Germline CDR1 MDHEN, CDR2 SYDVKM. The CDR3 loop spans 15 amino acids. The CDR3 DNA reads as TGTGCCAGTATGGTTGGCGGGAGTAGGTCCTACGAGCAGTACTTC. This encodes CASMVGGSRSYEQYF.

The chain uses TRBV18 and TRBJ2-5; D uncertain. The germline V gene encodes CDR1 KGHSH and CDR2 LQKENI. The CDR3 contains 15 residues. Trimming pared 8 bases from V and 5 bases from J, leaving 21 bases between. The CDR3 sequence is CASLPRFGNAETQYF. The CDR3 DNA follows: TGTGCCAGCCTCCCCAGGTTCGGCAATGCGGAGACCCAGTACTTC. Combining the CDR3 with reference TRBV18 and TRBJ2-5 gives the whole variable domain NAGVMQNPRHLVRRRGQEARLRCSPMKGHSHVYWYRQLPEEGLKFMVYLQKENIIDESGMPKERFSAEFPKEGPSILRIQQVVRGDSAAYFCASLPRFGNAETQYFGPGTRLLVL.